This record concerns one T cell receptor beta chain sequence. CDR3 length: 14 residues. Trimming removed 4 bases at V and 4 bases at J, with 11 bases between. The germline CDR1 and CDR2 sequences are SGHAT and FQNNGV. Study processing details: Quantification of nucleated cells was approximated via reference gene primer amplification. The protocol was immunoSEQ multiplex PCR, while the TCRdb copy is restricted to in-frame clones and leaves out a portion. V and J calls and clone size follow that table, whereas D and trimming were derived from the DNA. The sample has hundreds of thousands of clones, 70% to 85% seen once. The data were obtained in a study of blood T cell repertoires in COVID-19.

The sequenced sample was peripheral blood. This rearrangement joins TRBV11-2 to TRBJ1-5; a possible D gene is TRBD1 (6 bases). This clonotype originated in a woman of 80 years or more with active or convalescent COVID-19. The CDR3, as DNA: TGTGCCAGCAGCTCCGGGACAAGAAATCAGCCCCAGCATTTT. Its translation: CASSSGTRNQPQHF.